The 26 T cell receptor beta chains below were found in one sample sequenced in a study of lymphopenia after photon versus proton radiotherapy. The method was immunoSEQ multiplex PCR; TCRdb's version includes in-frame clones alone and lacks a portion of them. This sample has about 25,000 clones; approximately 90% occur once, and the top ten carry around 19%. The sample here was peripheral blood, taken from a patient treated with photon-based radiotherapy. The receptors stem from a man aged 45-60 years with gastric cancer.

The chain links TRBV5-6 to TRBJ1-2, with D uncertain. The V gene's germline CDR1 is SGHDT and CDR2 YYEEEE. Trimming removed 1 base from V and 8 bases from J, with 12 bases in between. The CDR3 consists of 13 residues. The CDR3 region has the DNA TGTGCCAGCAGCTTGAGTTTTGGGAGAGGCTACACCTTC. Translation: CASSLSFGRGYTF.

In DNA, the CDR3 is TGTGCCACCAGGGCTCGGGTGGACACCGGGGAGCTGTTTTTT. Its translation is CATRARVDTGELFF. The chain recombines TRBV15 with TRBJ2-2; D remains ambiguous. Germline assignment: CDR1 LNHNV and CDR2 YYDKDF (reference sequence). The V gene lost 6 bases and the J gene lost 3 bases, with 11 bases spanning the gap. The CDR3 has 14 residues.

Of note for this clone: Other DNA sequences in the sample encode the same CDR3. The genes are TRBV5-6 and TRBJ2-7; maybe TRBD2 (5 bases). Germline CDR1 reads SGHDT; CDR2 reads YYEEEE. V was pared by 0 bases and J by 0 bases, with 7 bases between. The CDR3 contains 14 residues. The CDR3 region has the DNA TGTGCCAGCAGCTTGGGCGGGTCCTCCTACGAGCAGTACTTC. Translating gives CASSLGGSSYEQYF.

The V gene is TRBV4-3, the J gene TRBJ2-5; 13 nucleotides line up with TRBD2. This CDR3 has 16 amino acids. Germline V CDR1 and CDR2: LGHNA, YSLEER. V was pared by 3 bases and J by 3 bases, with 4 bases of the junction left unmatched. The DNA for the CDR3 is TGCGCCAGCAGCCAGGGGGGACTAGCGGGGAAAGAGACCCAGTACTTC. Amino acids: CASSQGGLAGKETQYF.

The CDR3 region is CASSLWSTANTEAFF. In DNA, the CDR3 is TGTGCCAGCAGTCTCTGGTCGACAGCTAACACTGAAGCTTTCTTT. The rearrangement uses TRBV27 and TRBJ1-1; D possibly corresponds to TRBD1 (5 bases). Trimming removed 5 bases from V and 2 bases from J, with 15 bases in between. The length of the CDR3 is 15 residues. Germline V gives CDR1 MNHEY, CDR2 SMNVEV (reference sequence).

This clone showed up just once. The J gene is TRBJ2-7, the V gene TRBV10-3; D is undetermined. Germline V gene data show CDR1 as ENHRY and CDR2 as SYGVKD. Trimming shortened V by 6 bases and J by 0 bases, and 3 bases separated the two germline ends. CDR3 length: 11 amino acids. CDR3 sequence reads: CAIRSSYEQYF. The CDR3, as DNA: TGTGCCATCAGGAGCTCCTACGAGCAGTACTTC.

This chain links TRBV27 with TRBJ2-2; 10 nucleotides match TRBD1. The germline V gene encodes CDR1 MNHEY and CDR2 SMNVEV (reference sequence). The CDR3 has 15 residues. Unmatched junction bases numbered 8, after V lost 6 bases and J lost 7 bases. The chain's CDR3 is CASRTGTGVIGELFF. The CDR3 DNA reads TGTGCCAGCAGAACCGGGACAGGGGTTATCGGGGAGCTGTTTTTT.

The CDR3 nucleotides read TGTGCCAGCAGCTTAGTCGGTACAGGGGGCGGTCGAAATGAAAAACTGTTTTTT. Its protein product is CASSLVGTGGGRNEKLFF. The rearrangement links TRBV7-2 to TRBJ1-4, with 9 bases fitting TRBD1. This CDR3 region has 18 residues. CDR1 and CDR2 (germline): SGHTA, FQGNSA. V shed 1 base and J 5 bases; nucleotides not matched to a gene: 11.

This clone was detected only a few times. The rearrangement links TRBV10-2 to TRBJ2-7; D remains unclear. There are 12 residues in the CDR3. V lost 4 bases and J 6 bases, leaving 10 bases between the germline ends. The germline CDR1 and CDR2 sequences are WSHSY and SAAADI. In nucleotides, the CDR3 is TGCGCCAGCAGTGTTACAACTCTCGAGCAGTACTTC. This encodes CASSVTTLEQYF.

The rearrangement uses TRBV5-6 and TRBJ2-1, with 10 bases fitting TRBD1. Germline lookup yields CDR1 SGHDT and CDR2 YYEEEE. The CDR3 spans 14 residues. V lost 4 bases, J lost 6 bases, and 4 bases stayed unmatched. CDR3: CASSRQGAVNEQFF. For the CDR3, the DNA is TGTGCCAGCAGCCGACAGGGGGCGGTCAATGAGCAGTTCTTC.

This clone was recorded once. The rearrangement joins TRBV30 to TRBJ1-3; D remains ambiguous. The CDR3 extends over 15 amino acids. Germline V gene lookup returns CDR1 GTSNPN and CDR2 SVGIG (reference sequence). Trimming removed 0 bases from V and 0 bases from J, with 9 bases in between. The CDR3 region is CAWSVGRSSGNTIYF. The CDR3 nucleotides read TGTGCCTGGAGTGTCGGACGGTCCTCTGGAAACACCATATATTTT. Combining the CDR3 with reference TRBV30 and TRBJ1-3 gives the whole variable domain SQTIHQWPATLVQPVGSPLSLECTVEGTSNPNLYWYRQAAGRGLQLLFYSVGIGQISSEVPQNLSASRPQDRQFILSSKKLLLSDSGFYLCAWSVGRSSGNTIYFGEGSWLTVV.

The chain uses TRBV19 and TRBJ2-1, with D unresolved. The CDR3 length is 14 residues. V was shortened by 8 bases and J by 0 bases, with 11 bases between the two germline ends. CDR1 is LNHDA and CDR2 is SQIVND in the germline V gene (reference sequence). The CDR3 nucleotides are TGTGCCAGTGCAGATGAGAGCTCCTACAATGAGCAGTTCTTC. It codes for CASADESSYNEQFF. Using reference TRBV19 and TRBJ2-1 for the parts outside the CDR3, the full variable domain is DGGITQSPKYLFRKEGQNVTLSCEQNLNHDAMYWYRQDPGQGLRLIYYSQIVNDFQKGDIAEGYSVSREKKESFPLTVTSAQKNPTAFYLCASADESSYNEQFFGPGTRLTVL.

J is TRBJ2-6 and V is TRBV18, with a weak D call TRBD1 (6 bases). This CDR3 region has 21 residues. Per germline, CDR1 KGHSH and CDR2 LQKENI. Trimming cost V 3 bases and J 0 bases, with 24 bases left between them. The DNA of the CDR3 is TGTGCCAGCTCACCCAACGTCCCCCTTCGACAGGTCCACTCTGGGGCCAACGTCCTGACTTTC. Translated: CASSPNVPLRQVHSGANVLTF.

This clone was seen a single time. The chain employs TRBV4-1 and TRBJ2-1, with TRBD1 as a possible D gene (6 bases). V dropped 1 base and J dropped 6 bases, with 19 bases sitting between them. Germline CDR1 reads MGHRA; CDR2 reads YSYEKL. CDR3 size: 17 residues. The CDR3: CASSQVSTGTFSNEQFF. The CDR3 DNA reads TGCGCCAGCAGCCAAGTAAGCACAGGGACCTTTTCCAATGAGCAGTTCTTC.

The gene calls are TRBV30 and TRBJ2-7, with 9 bases fitting TRBD2. With V trimmed by 1 base and J by 6 bases, 7 bases remained unmatched. This CDR3 has 14 residues. Germline lookup yields CDR1 GTSNPN and CDR2 SVGIG (reference sequence). CDR3 sequence reads: CAWSAGTSLGEQYV. The CDR3 DNA reads as TGTGCCTGGAGTGCCGGGACTAGCTTGGGCGAGCAGTACGTC.

The V and J genes are TRBV19 and TRBJ1-1; no clear D. CDR1 is LNHDA and CDR2 is SQIVND in the germline V gene (reference sequence). Trimming removed 7 bases at V and 3 bases at J, with 15 bases between. This CDR3 spans 14 amino acids. CDR3 nucleotide sequence: TGTGCCAGTAAAGCCGGGCCCACGCACACTGAAGCTTTCTTT. Its translation is CASKAGPTHTEAFF.

The rearrangement uses TRBV27 and TRBJ2-7; D may correspond to TRBD1 or TRBD2 (5 bases each). In germline, CDR1 is MNHEY, CDR2 SMNVEV (reference sequence). CDR3 length: 15 residues. Trimming left V 5 bases short and J 0 bases short, with 14 bases between. CDR3 residues: CASSPPRGASYEQYF. CDR3 DNA sequence: TGTGCCAGCAGTCCTCCGAGGGGTGCCTCCTACGAGCAGTACTTC.

The V call is TRBV19, the J call TRBJ2-7, with D uncertain. The CDR3 has 13 residues. The V end was cut by 10 bases, the J end by 1 base, with 14 bases between. The germline gives CDR1 LNHDA, CDR2 SQIVND (reference sequence). CDR3 sequence (DNA): TGTGCCAACCAAAGGGAACAATCCTACGAGCAGTACGTC. Encoded protein: CANQREQSYEQYV.

This clone was recorded once. The V call is TRBV30, the J call TRBJ1-4; no definite D call. This CDR3 is 12 amino acids long. From germline, CDR1 is GTSNPN and CDR2 SVGIG (reference sequence). The V and J ends lost 5 bases and 6 bases respectively, with 10 bases between them. The CDR3 loop reads CAWAEAHEKLFF. The CDR3 coding sequence is TGTGCCTGGGCTGAGGCCCATGAAAAACTGTTTTTT.

The chain combines TRBV4-2 with TRBJ2-2, with D possibly TRBD2 on 6 matching bases. Germline V gives CDR1 LGHNA, CDR2 YNFKEQ. V was trimmed by 5 bases and J by 0 bases, leaving 13 bases between them. This CDR3 region has 16 residues. This CDR3 reads CASSKGLLPNTGELFF. DNA for the CDR3: TGTGCCAGCAGCAAAGGACTATTACCGAACACCGGGGAGCTGTTTTTT.

This chain links TRBV28 with TRBJ1-2; maybe TRBD1 (6 bases). Looked up from germline, CDR1 is MDHEN and CDR2 is SYDVKM. The CDR3 extends over 14 amino acids. V dropped 2 bases and J dropped 5 bases, with 12 bases sitting between them. The CDR3 bases are TGTGCCAGCAGTTTAACAGGGACACTATATGGCTACACCTTC. Translation: CASSLTGTLYGYTF.

The gene calls are TRBV11-2 and TRBJ2-1; D unresolved. CDR3 length equals 14 residues. CDR1 and CDR2 (germline): SGHAT, FQNNGV. The germline V and J ends were trimmed by 3 bases and 2 bases, with 8 bases remaining between them. The CDR3 DNA is TGTGCCAGCAGCTTTGGCAGTACCTACAATGAGCAGTTCTTC. It translates to CASSFGSTYNEQFF.

The chain recombines TRBV6-5 with TRBJ1-1; D remains unclear. CDR1 MNHEY and CDR2 SVGAGI come from the germline V gene. The length of the CDR3 is 14 residues. V lost 0 bases, J lost 0 bases, and 5 bases lay in between. CDR3 residues: CASSYSLVNTEAFF. CDR3 sequence (DNA): TGTGCCAGCAGTTACTCGCTAGTGAACACTGAAGCTTTCTTT.

The V and J genes are TRBV11-2 and TRBJ2-7; the match to TRBD1 covers 7 bases. Losses at the gene ends were 3 bases for V and 0 bases for J; bases not matched to a gene: 5. This CDR3 comprises 15 residues. The V gene's germline CDR1 is SGHAT and CDR2 FQNNGV. In DNA form, the CDR3 reads TGTGCCAGCAGCTTCTCAGGGGACAGCTCCTACGAGCAGTACTTC. Its protein is CASSFSGDSSYEQYF.

CDR3 residues: CASSMNRDTQYF. The CDR3 region has the DNA TGTGCCAGTAGTATGAATAGAGATACGCAGTATTTT. This sequence joins TRBV19 and TRBJ2-3, with D unresolved. This CDR3 has 12 residues. CDR1 LNHDA and CDR2 SQIVND come from the germline V gene (reference sequence). V was clipped by 3 bases and J by 5 bases, with 6 bases between them. The whole variable domain, filled in from reference TRBV19 and TRBJ2-3, reads DGGITQSPKYLFRKEGQNVTLSCEQNLNHDAMYWYRQDPGQGLRLIYYSQIVNDFQKGDIAEGYSVSREKKESFPLTVTSAQKNPTAFYLCASSMNRDTQYFGPGTRLTVL.

The chain has TRBV19 and TRBJ2-3; no clear D gene. This CDR3 spans 11 amino acids. With 3 bases removed from V and 8 bases from J, the gap between germline ends came to 6 bases. Germline V gene sequence: CDR1 LNHDA, CDR2 SQIVND (reference sequence). DNA of the CDR3: TGTGCCAGTAGTATGGGTTTTACGCAGTATTTT. Translation: CASSMGFTQYF.